Listed below are T cell receptor beta chains from one sample, sequenced in a study of shared clonotypes between healthy human individuals. The assay was immunoSEQ multiplex PCR, and TCRdb's table has in-frame clones only and misses some. The sample includes some 500,000 clones, 96% of them seen just once. Sequencing input: naive CD4+ T cells sorted from blood. All receptors derive from a woman aged 25 to 39 in good health. CDR3s include the opening cysteine and the closing phenylalanine or tryptophan. Fields, in order: V gene, D gene, clone size, J gene, CDR3 DNA, CDR3 protein. A D gene is named only where the DNA matches it firmly. A clone size is listed for some rows: how often the clone was seen (once, few, many), or a class if it is expanded.

V gene: TRBV7-2
D gene: NA
clone size: once
J gene: TRBJ2-2
CDR3 DNA: TGTGCCAGCAGCTTAAATGGGGGAGCGAACACCGGGGAGCTGTTTTTT
CDR3 protein: CASSLNGGANTGELFF

V gene: TRBV2
D gene: NA
clone size: few
J gene: TRBJ1-1
CDR3 DNA: TGTGCCAGCAGCAGAATGAACACTGAAGCTTTCTTT
CDR3 protein: CASSRMNTEAFF

V gene: TRBV7-9
D gene: TRBD2
clone size: NA
J gene: TRBJ2-7
CDR3 DNA: TGTGCCAGCAGTCTTCTAGCGGGCCTCTCCTACGAGCAGTACTTC
CDR3 protein: CASSLLAGLSYEQYF

V gene: TRBV28
D gene: NA
clone size: NA
J gene: TRBJ1-6
CDR3 DNA: TGTGCCAGCAGTTTATCCTCCTATGCATATTCACCCCTCCACTTT
CDR3 protein: CASSLSSYAYSPLHF

V gene: TRBV27
D gene: TRBD2
clone size: NA
J gene: TRBJ2-3
CDR3 DNA: TGTGCCAGCAGCCCCACCATAGGTCGGGAGGCTACAGGTACGCAGTATTTT
CDR3 protein: CASSPTIGREATGTQYF

V gene: TRBV6-5
D gene: NA
clone size: NA
J gene: TRBJ2-1
CDR3 DNA: TGTGCCAGCAGGATCCGGGACCAGTCTTACAATGAGCAGTTCTTC
CDR3 protein: CASRIRDQSYNEQFF

V gene: TRBV28
D gene: TRBD1
clone size: NA
J gene: TRBJ2-7
CDR3 DNA: TGTGCCAGCAGGCGGACAGGAGTTTACGAGCAGTACTTC
CDR3 protein: CASRRTGVYEQYF

V gene: TRBV30
D gene: NA
clone size: NA
J gene: TRBJ1-4
CDR3 DNA: TGTGCCTGGAGTCCGGGACCGACGCTTCCGGCTAATGAAAAACTGTTTTTT
CDR3 protein: CAWSPGPTLPANEKLFF

V gene: TRBV27
D gene: TRBD1
clone size: NA
J gene: TRBJ1-2
CDR3 DNA: TGTGCCAGCAGTACTCGAGGGACAGCTAACTATGGCTACACCTTC
CDR3 protein: CASSTRGTANYGYTF

V gene: TRBV7-2
D gene: TRBD1
clone size: once
J gene: TRBJ1-6
CDR3 DNA: TGTGCCAGCAGCTTACGGGGACAGGGCCTATATAATTCACCCCTCCACTTT
CDR3 protein: CASSLRGQGLYNSPLHF

V gene: TRBV27
D gene: NA
clone size: NA
J gene: TRBJ2-7
CDR3 DNA: TGTGCCAGCAGTTTACGGGAGAGGTACGAGCAGTACTTC
CDR3 protein: CASSLRERYEQYF

V gene: TRBV7-9
D gene: NA
clone size: NA
J gene: TRBJ1-2
CDR3 DNA: TGTGCCGGCACAGGAGAAGACTATGGCTACACCTTC
CDR3 protein: CAGTGEDYGYTF

V gene: TRBV6-5
D gene: NA
clone size: NA
J gene: TRBJ2-3
CDR3 DNA: TGTGCCAGCAGTTACTCAGATACGCAGTATTTT
CDR3 protein: CASSYSDTQYF

V gene: TRBV28
D gene: NA
clone size: once
J gene: TRBJ1-2
CDR3 DNA: TGTGCCAGCAGTTTACGCAGGGGAGACTATGGCTACACCTTC
CDR3 protein: CASSLRRGDYGYTF

V gene: TRBV11-3
D gene: NA
clone size: NA
J gene: TRBJ2-2
CDR3 DNA: TGTGCCAGCAGCTTAGATCTATCAGTCCCCGGGGAGCTGTTTTTT
CDR3 protein: CASSLDLSVPGELFF

V gene: TRBV28
D gene: NA
clone size: NA
J gene: TRBJ2-2
CDR3 DNA: TGTGCCAGCAGTTTAGTAGCAGCGAACACCGGGGAGCTGTTTTTT
CDR3 protein: CASSLVAANTGELFF

V gene: TRBV14
D gene: TRBD1
clone size: once
J gene: TRBJ1-1
CDR3 DNA: TGTGCCAGCAGCGGGACAGGGAGTACTGAAGCTTTCTTT
CDR3 protein: CASSGTGSTEAFF

V gene: TRBV2
D gene: NA
clone size: NA
J gene: TRBJ1-3
CDR3 DNA: TGTGCCAGCAGGGACGCTTTTTACTCTGGAAACACCATATATTTT
CDR3 protein: CASRDAFYSGNTIYF

V gene: TRBV19
D gene: NA
clone size: NA
J gene: TRBJ1-4
CDR3 DNA: TGTGCCAGTAGTCGGGATGCAACTAATGAAAAACTGTTTTTT
CDR3 protein: CASSRDATNEKLFF

V gene: TRBV19
D gene: NA
clone size: NA
J gene: TRBJ2-1
CDR3 DNA: TGTGCCAGTAGCCGACCGGGGGGCTGGAATGATGAGCAGTTCTTC
CDR3 protein: CASSRPGGWNDEQFF

V gene: TRBV5-1
D gene: NA
clone size: once
J gene: TRBJ2-6
CDR3 DNA: TGCGCCAGCAGCCTGTCAGGGACGGTGGGGTTCTCTGGGGCCAACGTCCTGACTTTC
CDR3 protein: CASSLSGTVGFSGANVLTF

V gene: TRBV7-2
D gene: TRBD2
clone size: NA
J gene: TRBJ2-1
CDR3 DNA: TGTGCCAGCAGCCTCTGGGGACGCCTAGCGGGTCGCAATGAGCAGTTCTTC
CDR3 protein: CASSLWGRLAGRNEQFF

V gene: TRBV28
D gene: NA
clone size: NA
J gene: TRBJ1-5
CDR3 DNA: TGTGCCAGCAGTTTAAATAGCAATCAGCCCCAGCATTTT
CDR3 protein: CASSLNSNQPQHF

V gene: TRBV5-1
D gene: NA
clone size: NA
J gene: TRBJ1-6
CDR3 DNA: TGCGCCAGCAGCTTGGGCAGCTCCTATAATTCACCCCTCCACTTT
CDR3 protein: CASSLGSSYNSPLHF

V gene: TRBV6-1
D gene: TRBD1
clone size: NA
J gene: TRBJ1-5
CDR3 DNA: TGTGCCAGCAGTGAAGGTCGGACCGGGACAGGGGGCAATCAGCCCCAGCATTTT
CDR3 protein: CASSEGRTGTGGNQPQHF

V gene: TRBV28
D gene: TRBD1
clone size: NA
J gene: TRBJ1-5
CDR3 DNA: TGTGCCAGCAGTTTATTTGCAGGGGGCGCGTACCAGCCCCAGCATTTT
CDR3 protein: CASSLFAGGAYQPQHF

V gene: TRBV7-9
D gene: NA
clone size: NA
J gene: TRBJ2-7
CDR3 DNA: TGTGCCAGCAGCTTAGAAACAGGTTTCCACGAGCAGTACTTC
CDR3 protein: CASSLETGFHEQYF

V gene: TRBV7-6
D gene: TRBD1
clone size: NA
J gene: TRBJ1-5
CDR3 DNA: TGTGCCAGCAGCCCGGGGGGGACAGGGGGCGGGCAGCCCCAGCATTTT
CDR3 protein: CASSPGGTGGGQPQHF

V gene: TRBV28
D gene: TRBD1
clone size: NA
J gene: TRBJ1-4
CDR3 DNA: TGTGCCAGCAGTTTATTAGGGACAGGGACGGGTGAAAAACTGTTTTTT
CDR3 protein: CASSLLGTGTGEKLFF

V gene: TRBV2
D gene: NA
clone size: NA
J gene: TRBJ2-7
CDR3 DNA: TGTGCCAGCAGTGAATATACCTACGAGCAGTACTTC
CDR3 protein: CASSEYTYEQYF

V gene: TRBV18
D gene: TRBD1
clone size: NA
J gene: TRBJ2-7
CDR3 DNA: TGTGCCAGCTCACCACAGGGGGCCCCCGGCGAGCAGTACTTC
CDR3 protein: CASSPQGAPGEQYF